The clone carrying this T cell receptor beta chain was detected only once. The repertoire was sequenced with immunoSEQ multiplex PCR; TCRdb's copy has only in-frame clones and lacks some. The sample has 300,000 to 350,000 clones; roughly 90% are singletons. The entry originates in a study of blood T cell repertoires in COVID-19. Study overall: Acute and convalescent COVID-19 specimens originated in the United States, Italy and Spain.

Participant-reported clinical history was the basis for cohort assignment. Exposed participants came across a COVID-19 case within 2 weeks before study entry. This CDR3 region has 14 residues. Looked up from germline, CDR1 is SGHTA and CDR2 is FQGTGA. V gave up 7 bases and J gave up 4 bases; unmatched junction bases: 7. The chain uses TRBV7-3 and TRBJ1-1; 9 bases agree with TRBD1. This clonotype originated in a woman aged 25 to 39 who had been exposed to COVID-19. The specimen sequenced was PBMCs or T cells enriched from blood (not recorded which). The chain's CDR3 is CASTPTGGSTEAFF. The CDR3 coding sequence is TGTGCCAGCACACCGACAGGGGGGAGCACTGAAGCTTTCTTT.